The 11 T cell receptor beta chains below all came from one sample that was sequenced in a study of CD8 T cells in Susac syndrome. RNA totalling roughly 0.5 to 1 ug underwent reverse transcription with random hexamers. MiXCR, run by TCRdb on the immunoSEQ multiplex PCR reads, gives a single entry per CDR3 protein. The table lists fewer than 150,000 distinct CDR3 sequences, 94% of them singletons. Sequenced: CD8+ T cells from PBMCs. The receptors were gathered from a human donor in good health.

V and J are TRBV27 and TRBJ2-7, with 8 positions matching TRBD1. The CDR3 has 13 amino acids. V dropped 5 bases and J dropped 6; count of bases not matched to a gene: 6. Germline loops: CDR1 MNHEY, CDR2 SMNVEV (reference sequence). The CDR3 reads CASSPGQGLEQYF. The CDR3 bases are TGTGCCAGCAGTCCCGGACAGGGCCTCGAGCAGTACTTC.

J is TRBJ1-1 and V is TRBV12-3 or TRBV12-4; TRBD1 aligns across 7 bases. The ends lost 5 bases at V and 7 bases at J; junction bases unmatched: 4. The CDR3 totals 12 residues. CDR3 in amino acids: CASSDRDSEAFF. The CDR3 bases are TGTGCCAGCAGTGACCGGGACAGTGAAGCTTTCTTT.

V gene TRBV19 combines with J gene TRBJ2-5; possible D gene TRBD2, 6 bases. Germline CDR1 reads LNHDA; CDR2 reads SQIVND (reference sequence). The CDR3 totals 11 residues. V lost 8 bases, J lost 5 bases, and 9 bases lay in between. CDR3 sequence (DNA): TGTGCCAGTGCGGGGCTGGAGACCCAGTACTTC. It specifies CASAGLETQYF.

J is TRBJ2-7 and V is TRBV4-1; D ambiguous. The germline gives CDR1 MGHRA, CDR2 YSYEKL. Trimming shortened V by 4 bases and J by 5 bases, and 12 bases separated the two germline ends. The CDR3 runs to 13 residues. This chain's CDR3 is CASSRAVPDEQYF. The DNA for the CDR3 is TGCGCCAGCAGCCGGGCGGTCCCCGACGAGCAGTACTTC.

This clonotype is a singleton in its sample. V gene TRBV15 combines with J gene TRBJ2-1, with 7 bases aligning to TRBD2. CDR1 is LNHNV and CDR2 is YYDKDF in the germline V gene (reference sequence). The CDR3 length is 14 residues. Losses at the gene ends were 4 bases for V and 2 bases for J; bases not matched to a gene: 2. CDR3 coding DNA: TGTGCCACCAGCACCAGCGGGGCCTACAATGAGCAGTTCTTC. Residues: CATSTSGAYNEQFF.

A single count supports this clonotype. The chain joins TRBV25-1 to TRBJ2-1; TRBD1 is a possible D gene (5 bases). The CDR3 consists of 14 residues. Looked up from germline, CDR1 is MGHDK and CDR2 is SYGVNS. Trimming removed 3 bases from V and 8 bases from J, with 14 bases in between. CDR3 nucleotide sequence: TGTGCCAGCAGTGAGAGGCAGGGTGGGGATGAGCAGTTCTTC. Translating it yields CASSERQGGDEQFF.

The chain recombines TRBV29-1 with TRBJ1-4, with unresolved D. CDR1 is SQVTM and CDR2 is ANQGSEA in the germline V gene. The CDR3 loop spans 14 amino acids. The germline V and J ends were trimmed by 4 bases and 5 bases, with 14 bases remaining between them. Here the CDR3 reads CSVVWTDHNEKLFF. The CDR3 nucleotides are TGCAGCGTTGTCTGGACGGATCACAATGAAAAACTGTTTTTT.

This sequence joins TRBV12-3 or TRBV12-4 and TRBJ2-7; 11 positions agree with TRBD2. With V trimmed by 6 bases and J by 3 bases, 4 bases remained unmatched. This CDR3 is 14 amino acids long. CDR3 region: CASRLAGDGYEQYF. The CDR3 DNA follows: TGTGCCAGCAGACTAGCGGGAGATGGCTACGAGCAGTACTTC.

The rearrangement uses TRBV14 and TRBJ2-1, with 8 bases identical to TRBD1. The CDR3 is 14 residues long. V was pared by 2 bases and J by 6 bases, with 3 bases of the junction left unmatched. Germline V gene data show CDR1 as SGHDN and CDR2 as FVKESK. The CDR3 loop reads CASSQPGQVNEQFF. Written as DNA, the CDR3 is TGTGCCAGCAGCCAACCGGGACAGGTCAATGAGCAGTTCTTC.

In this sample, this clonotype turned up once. CDR3 in amino acids: CASSPRVNSNQPQHF. The CDR3 DNA follows: TGTGCCAGCAGCCCACGGGTCAATAGCAATCAGCCCCAGCATTTT. The J gene is TRBJ1-5, the V gene TRBV27; D is undetermined. The ends were cut back, 6 bases at V and 0 bases at J, with 12 bases in the middle. The CDR3 has 15 residues. The germline V gene encodes CDR1 MNHEY and CDR2 SMNVEV (reference sequence).

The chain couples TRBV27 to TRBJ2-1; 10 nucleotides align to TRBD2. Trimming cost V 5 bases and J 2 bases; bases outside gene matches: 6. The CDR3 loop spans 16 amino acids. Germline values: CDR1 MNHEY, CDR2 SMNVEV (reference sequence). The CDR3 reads CASSLTSGTTYNEQFF. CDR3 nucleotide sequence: TGTGCCAGCAGTCTCACTAGCGGGACGACCTACAATGAGCAGTTCTTC.